Below, 6 T cell receptor beta chains from the same sample are listed, as sequenced in a study of memory CD4+ T cells and cytomegalovirus serostatus (dated by TCRdb to 2018 to 2020). A FACSAria II was used to sort memory CD4+ T cells, defined as single viable CD3+CD4+CD8-CD45RO+ cells. Libraries were built with the immunoSEQ multiplex PCR assay. The clones in this table, taken by TCRdb from immuneACCESS, are in-frame only. Not every clone is retained; where verified, under half of the shortfall comes from an unresolved V gene, and the cause of the rest is unknown. The sample has over 55,000 clones on record, under 80% of them singletons. In total, the top ten clones hold less than 0.95% of the sample. The sample was memory CD4+ T cells from blood. The source of these receptors is an adult in good health and CMV-seronegative.

This clone has only a few counts. The rearrangement links TRBV4-2 to TRBJ2-7, with 10 bases aligning to TRBD2. The J segment lost 9 bases and the V segment lost 1 base, leaving 9 bases of the junction unmatched. The CDR3 runs 15 residues. Germline V gene sequence: CDR1 LGHNA, CDR2 YNFKEQ. Here the CDR3 reads CASSQVSSGGQGQYF. The DNA of the CDR3 is TGTGCCAGCAGCCAAGTATCTAGCGGGGGTCAGGGGCAGTACTTC.

The chain carries TRBV10-3 and TRBJ2-7; D unresolved. Looked up from germline, CDR1 is ENHRY and CDR2 is SYGVKD. The CDR3 runs 13 residues. The germline V and J ends were trimmed by 1 base and 0 bases, with 4 bases remaining between them. CDR3 residues: CAISEFSSYEQYF. As DNA, the CDR3 is TGTGCCATCAGTGAGTTCAGCTCCTACGAGCAGTACTTC.

CDR3 region: CASSSRLGTGEQYF. The CDR3 DNA is TGTGCCAGCAGTTCGAGACTAGGAACGGGCGAGCAGTACTTC. This chain links TRBV27 with TRBJ2-7, with a weak D call TRBD2 (6 bases). With 4 bases removed from V and 6 bases from J, the gap between germline ends came to 16 bases. In germline, CDR1 is MNHEY, CDR2 SMNVEV (reference sequence). The CDR3 length is 14 residues.

V usage is TRBV5-4 and J usage is TRBJ1-6; D might be TRBD1 (5 bases). Germline V lookup: CDR1 SGHNT, CDR2 YYREEE (reference sequence). Trimming stripped 4 bases from V and 6 bases from J, with 17 bases between. The CDR3 length is 16 residues. CDR3 protein: CASSVTAGRLNSPLHF. The CDR3 DNA reads TGTGCCAGCAGCGTTACTGCGGGACGGCTTAATTCACCCCTCCACTTT.

This clone has a handful of counts. The V gene is TRBV11-1, the J gene TRBJ1-6, with D unresolved. This CDR3 is built from 13 residues. Trimming took off 3 bases at V and 9 bases at J, with 9 bases between the two ends. The germline CDR1 and CDR2 sequences are SGHAT and FQDESV (reference sequence). CDR3 sequence reads: CASSLETASPLHF. Written as DNA, the CDR3 is TGTGCCAGCAGCTTGGAGACGGCTTCACCCCTCCACTTT.

The chain has TRBV5-4 and TRBJ1-4; D is unresolved. This CDR3 has 14 residues. The germline V gene encodes CDR1 SGHNT and CDR2 YYREEE (reference sequence). V shed 4 bases and J shed 7 bases, with 14 bases lying between them. This CDR3 reads CASSEDGRGEKLFF. The DNA for the CDR3 is TGTGCCAGCAGCGAAGACGGACGAGGTGAAAAACTGTTTTTT.